The sequence of this T cell receptor (beta chain) was determined in a study of vaccination and CD4 T cells after COVID-19. The overall study: Nasal swab PCR detected SARS-CoV-2 in convalescent patients; about 9 had mild disease, one severe. A few convalescent patients provided samples that were taken at day 14 and days 161 to 241 post-vaccination.

Broader study findings: Spike mono-reactivity was evident in 304 of the 307 vaccine-specific clones derived from convalescent patients.

This clonotype was found a few times. Its antigen remains unknown. Documented time point: late sampling 161 to 241 days after vaccination in a few convalescent patients. TCRdb processed the PCR reads anew with MiXCR; each CDR3 protein has one entry. In the table there are some 28,000 distinct CDR3 sequences, roughly 45% of which are singletons. The junction had 7 bases not matched to a gene; V was cut back by 6 bases and J by 5 bases. The CDR3 has 15 residues. Germline V gene sequence: CDR1 MNHNS, CDR2 SASEGT. The sequence came from a human donor who had recovered from COVID-19. This material consisted of CD4+ T cells from blood, taken about 7 months after SARS-CoV-2 vaccination. This chain links TRBV6-1 with TRBJ2-1; 10 bases agree with TRBD2. The CDR3 bases are TGTGCCAGCAGCCGAGCGGGAGGGCCTAACAATGAGCAGTTCTTC. This encodes CASSRAGGPNNEQFF.